The clone carrying this TCR beta chain was seen only a few times. The participants were between about 18 and 89 years old and came from about two dozen US areas. Participants' reported clinical history set cohort assignment. This sample is part of a study of blood T cell repertoires in COVID-19. As processed by the authors: The authors estimated nucleated cell counts from reference gene primer amplification. The repertoire was sequenced with immunoSEQ multiplex PCR; TCRdb's copy has only in-frame clones and lacks some. V, J and clone size were drawn from that table, and D and trimming were deduced from the DNA. There are hundreds of thousands of clones in the sample; around 90% occur only once, and less than 3% lies in the top ten. This receptor was obtained from a woman between 50 and 59 years old who had recovered from COVID-19. Sequences were obtained from PBMCs or T cells enriched from blood (not recorded which).

The CDR3 is CASSARGGVRDSPLHF. CDR3 DNA: TGTGCCAGCAGTGCTAGAGGAGGGGTCAGGGATTCACCCCTCCACTTT. The V and J genes are TRBV6-1 and TRBJ1-6; tentatively, D is TRBD1 (5 bases). There are 16 residues in the CDR3. Trimming removed 4 bases at V and 8 bases at J, with 18 bases between. Per germline, CDR1 MNHNS and CDR2 SASEGT.